Below are 23 T cell receptor beta chains sequenced from a single sample in a study of CD8 T cells in Susac syndrome (dated by TCRdb to the late 2010s). Libraries were built with the immunoSEQ multiplex PCR assay. RNA was extracted using the RNeasy kit, and about 0.5 to 1 microgram was reverse transcribed with random hexamers. TCRdb trimmed the raw reads at Q25, called clones with MiXCR and kept productive beta chains. Entries are consolidated by CDR3 protein sequence, retaining the most common genes and DNA. Recorded for this sample are about 210,000 distinct CDR3 sequences; 85% to 95% of them occurred a single time. The biggest ten clones account for about 0.14% of the sample. The source material was CD4+ T cells from PBMCs. These receptors were taken from a human donor with Susac syndrome.

This sequence joins TRBV9 and TRBJ2-1; D tentatively fits TRBD1 or TRBD2 (5 bases each). The length of the CDR3 is 15 residues. V gave up 4 bases and J gave up 5 bases, with 16 bases separating them. Looked up from germline, CDR1 is SGDLS and CDR2 is YYNGEE. This CDR3 is CASSSSRDANNEQFF. The CDR3 coding sequence is TGTGCCAGCAGCTCCTCAAGGGACGCGAACAATGAGCAGTTCTTC.

The V gene is TRBV6-5, the J gene TRBJ1-1; the D gene is possibly TRBD1 (6 bases). This CDR3 is built from 15 residues. CDR1 is MNHEY, CDR2 SVGAGI, per germline. Trimming left V 7 bases short and J 6 bases short, with 21 bases between. The CDR3 protein is CASIPHRGAKAEAFF. The DNA of the CDR3 is TGTGCCAGCATCCCCCACCGGGGGGCGAAGGCTGAAGCTTTCTTT.

This chain uses TRBV28 with TRBJ2-5, with 7 bases fitting TRBD2. V shed 6 bases and J 5 bases; nucleotides not matched to a gene: 15. From germline, CDR1 is MDHEN and CDR2 SYDVKM. CDR3 length: 16 amino acids. CDR3 sequence (DNA): TGTGCCAGCAGCTCCCCGCGGCGGGGGAGTCGGGAGACCCAGTACTTC. This translates into CASSSPRRGSRETQYF.

The chain combines TRBV29-1 with TRBJ1-6; D perhaps matches TRBD1 (6 bases). From germline, CDR1 is SQVTM and CDR2 ANQGSEA. Trimming took off 8 bases at V and 3 bases at J, with 11 bases between the two ends. The CDR3 length is 13 residues. The CDR3 loop is CSTRQDYNSPLHF. The CDR3 nucleotides are TGCAGCACCCGACAGGACTATAATTCACCCCTCCACTTT.

The genes are TRBV9 and TRBJ2-5; 9 nucleotides match TRBD1. The germline gives CDR1 SGDLS, CDR2 YYNGEE. Trimming took 5 bases from V and 4 from J; bases not matched to a gene: 15. The CDR3 contains 17 residues. CDR3 in amino acids: CASSPRTGGAPGETQYF. The DNA of the CDR3 is TGTGCCAGCAGTCCTAGAACAGGGGGCGCCCCCGGAGAGACCCAGTACTTC.

The chain uses TRBV6-6 and TRBJ1-6, with D tentatively TRBD1 (6 bases). The CDR3 sequence is 13 residues long. The germline CDR1 and CDR2 sequences are MNHNY and SVGAGI (reference sequence). Trimming pared 5 bases from V and 7 bases from J, leaving 9 bases between. CDR3 sequence: CASSPGQNSPLHF. Written as DNA, the CDR3 is TGTGCCAGCAGTCCTGGACAGAATTCACCCCTCCACTTT.

The chain carries TRBV6-1 and TRBJ1-1, with 9 bases that match TRBD1. This CDR3 has 15 amino acids. The germline V gene has CDR1 MNHNS and CDR2 SASEGT. The V and J ends lost 2 bases and 5 bases, in that order; junction bases with no gene match: 6. The CDR3 sequence: CASSEPGQGITEAFF. CDR3 nucleotides: TGTGCCAGCAGTGAACCGGGACAGGGTATAACTGAAGCTTTCTTT.

The chain employs TRBV27 and TRBJ2-7; 8 nucleotides line up with TRBD1. Germline trimming cut 6 bases from V and 3 bases from J; bases unmatched to any gene: 7. Germline CDR1 and CDR2: MNHEY and SMNVEV (reference sequence). The CDR3 sequence is 14 residues long. Here the CDR3 DNA reads TGTGCCAGCAGGAAGGACAGGGAAGGCTACGAGCAGTACTTC. This encodes CASRKDREGYEQYF.

The rearrangement links TRBV5-1 to TRBJ2-1; 7 nucleotides match TRBD1. V shed 0 bases and J 10 bases; nucleotides not matched to a gene: 4. Germline V CDR1 and CDR2: SGHRS, YFSETQ. This CDR3 comprises 13 residues. The DNA of the CDR3 is TGCGCCAGCAGCTTGGCTGGACAGGCCGAGCAGTTCTTC. The encoded protein is CASSLAGQAEQFF.

V is TRBV11-1 and J is TRBJ2-5; TRBD2 matches 13 bases. The ends lost 4 bases at V and 1 base at J; junction bases unmatched: 3. The CDR3 sequence is 16 residues long. Germline loops: CDR1 SGHAT, CDR2 FQDESV (reference sequence). This chain's CDR3 is CASSSRLAGGQETQYF. The DNA for the CDR3 is TGTGCCAGCAGCTCTCGACTAGCGGGGGGCCAAGAGACCCAGTACTTC.

The CDR3 DNA sequence: TGTGCCAGCAGCTTAGTGGGGGACAGAGAGATCTATGGCTACACCTTC. Translation gives CASSLVGDREIYGYTF. The chain employs TRBV7-9 and TRBJ1-2; 7 positions match TRBD1. The CDR3 covers 16 residues. Germline V lookup: CDR1 SEHNR, CDR2 FQNEAQ (reference sequence). The J segment lost 4 bases and the V segment lost 1 base, leaving 9 bases of the junction unmatched.

This chain connects TRBV7-2 to TRBJ1-2, with a possible D match to TRBD1 (5 bases). Germline V gene lookup returns CDR1 SGHTA and CDR2 FQGNSA. Trimming took 5 bases from V and 3 from J, leaving 13 bases between them. The length of the CDR3 is 14 residues. CDR3 sequence (DNA): TGTGCCAGCAGCCCGGATGGGGGGGACTATGGCTACACCTTC. Amino acid sequence: CASSPDGGDYGYTF.

This clonotype is a singleton in its sample. The chain is built from TRBV3-1 and TRBJ1-1; D is possibly TRBD1 (5 bases). The CDR3 is 14 amino acids. V lost 1 base and J lost 3, with 9 bases in between. Germline-derived CDR1 and CDR2 are LGHDT and YNNKEL (reference sequence). CDR3 sequence (DNA): TGTGCCAGCAGCCAAGGGTGGGGGGACACTGAAGCTTTCTTT. Protein: CASSQGWGDTEAFF.

The CDR3 DNA reads as TGTGCCTGGCTTAGGGGTGCCGGGGAGCTGTTTTTT. This gives the protein CAWLRGAGELFF. V and J are TRBV30 and TRBJ2-2; tentative D call: TRBD1 (5 bases). V lost 5 bases and J 6 bases, leaving 10 bases between the germline ends. In germline, CDR1 is GTSNPN, CDR2 SVGIG (reference sequence). There are 12 residues in the CDR3.

This clonotype occurred once. The V and J genes are TRBV4-1 and TRBJ2-7; 7 bases fit TRBD1. The CDR3 has 15 residues. Unmatched junction bases numbered 7, after V lost 0 bases and J lost 5 bases. Looked up from germline, CDR1 is MGHRA and CDR2 is YSYEKL. CDR3 coding DNA: TGCGCCAGCAGCCAAGATCAGACAGGGTGGAACGAGCAGTACTTC. It encodes CASSQDQTGWNEQYF.

The chain combines TRBV5-1 with TRBJ1-6; D gene uncertain. This CDR3 is built from 15 residues. V was pared by 0 bases and J by 6 bases, with 10 bases between. Germline values: CDR1 SGHRS, CDR2 YFSETQ. For the CDR3, the DNA is TGCGCCAGCAGCTTGGCGGGAGGGAGTAATTCACCCCTCCACTTT. This codes for CASSLAGGSNSPLHF.

The V call is TRBV3-1, the J call TRBJ1-6; D gene unclear. V was pared by 0 bases and J by 6 bases, with 9 bases between. CDR3 length equals 15 residues. CDR1 and CDR2 from the germline V gene are LGHDT and YNNKEL (reference sequence). The CDR3 protein is CASSQDGDLNSPLHF. The CDR3 nucleotides are TGTGCCAGCAGCCAAGATGGAGATCTTAATTCACCCCTCCACTTT.

The DNA for the CDR3 is TGTGCCAGTAGTATAGTGACGGCCAATCAGCCCCAGCATTTT. Translated: CASSIVTANQPQHF. The gene calls are TRBV19 and TRBJ1-5; D not resolved. Per the germline V gene, CDR1 is LNHDA and CDR2 is SQIVND (reference sequence). The CDR3 sequence is 14 residues long. V was shortened by 1 base and J by 3 bases, with 7 bases between the two germline ends.

This chain uses TRBV7-3 with TRBJ1-1, with TRBD1 matching over 7 bases. V was clipped by 5 bases and J by 1 base; unmatched bases: 7. Germline V gives CDR1 SGHTA, CDR2 FQGTGA. The CDR3 contains 15 residues. CDR3 loop: CASSPTTGTNTEAFF. For the CDR3, the DNA is TGTGCCAGCAGCCCCACGACAGGGACGAACACTGAAGCTTTCTTT.

The chain links TRBV20-1 to TRBJ2-3, with D possibly called TRBD1 or TRBD2 (6 bases each). The CDR3 length is 14 residues. CDR1 and CDR2 (germline): DFQATT, SNEGSKA (reference sequence). With 0 bases removed from V and 4 bases from J, the gap between germline ends came to 11 bases. CDR3 DNA sequence: TGCAGTGCTAGAGAAGGGGGGCGTCCAGATACGCAGTATTTT. Its protein is CSAREGGRPDTQYF.

CDR3 in DNA: TGTGCCAGCAGCCTGTCCCAGAGCGGGGGCCACGAGCAGTACTTC. This translates into CASSLSQSGGHEQYF. The genes are TRBV12-3 or TRBV12-4 and TRBJ2-7, with 8 bases matching TRBD2. V lost 6 bases, J lost 5 bases, and 12 bases stayed unmatched. This CDR3 contains 15 residues.

The gene calls are TRBV5-4 and TRBJ2-5, with 9 bases fitting TRBD2. Germline V gene lookup returns CDR1 SGHNT and CDR2 YYREEE (reference sequence). This CDR3 comprises 14 residues. The V gene end was trimmed by 5 bases and the J gene end by 5 bases; junction bases not matched to a gene: 7. As DNA, the CDR3 is TGTGCCAGCAGGAAACGGACTAGCGTCGAGACCCAGTACTTC. As protein: CASRKRTSVETQYF.

The V and J genes are TRBV7-8 and TRBJ1-6; no reliable D call. The V gene's germline CDR1 is SGHVS and CDR2 FQNEAQ. The length of the CDR3 is 14 residues. With 3 bases removed from V and 4 bases from J, the gap between germline ends came to 7 bases. DNA for the CDR3: TGTGCCAGCAGCTTGCGAGATTATAATTCACCCCTCCACTTT. This codes for CASSLRDYNSPLHF.